This T cell receptor beta chain comes out of a study of T cells in Graves' hyperthyroidism and ophthalmopathy. Amplified TCR beta CDR3 regions derived from RNA transcripts. HTBI primers drove first-round RT-PCR of the TCR CDR3. TCRdb fed the multiplex PCR reads into MiXCR, producing one record per CDR3 protein. The sample comprises 300,000 to 350,000 distinct CDR3 sequences, 15% to 20% of which are singletons, and around a sixth rests with the top ten. Notes on the study in general: The authors' 13 V-J model separated ophthalmopathy from stable hyperthyroidism.

This clonotype was seen at least ten times. No antigen is known for it. Ophthalmopathy patients all had a Clinical Activity Score of at least 3, a NOSPECS grade of at least 4 and disease under 3 months old. The CDR3 totals 12 residues. Germline V gene lookup returns CDR1 MDHEN and CDR2 SYDVKM. J lost 6 bases, V lost 7 bases, and 4 bases had no gene match. Specimen: blood. The sequence derives from a middle-aged woman with Graves' ophthalmopathy. This rearrangement joins TRBV28 to TRBJ1-2, with TRBD1 identical over 8 bases. The CDR3 region is CASKGQDDGYTF. The DNA of the CDR3 is TGTGCCAGCAAGGGACAGGATGATGGCTACACCTTC.